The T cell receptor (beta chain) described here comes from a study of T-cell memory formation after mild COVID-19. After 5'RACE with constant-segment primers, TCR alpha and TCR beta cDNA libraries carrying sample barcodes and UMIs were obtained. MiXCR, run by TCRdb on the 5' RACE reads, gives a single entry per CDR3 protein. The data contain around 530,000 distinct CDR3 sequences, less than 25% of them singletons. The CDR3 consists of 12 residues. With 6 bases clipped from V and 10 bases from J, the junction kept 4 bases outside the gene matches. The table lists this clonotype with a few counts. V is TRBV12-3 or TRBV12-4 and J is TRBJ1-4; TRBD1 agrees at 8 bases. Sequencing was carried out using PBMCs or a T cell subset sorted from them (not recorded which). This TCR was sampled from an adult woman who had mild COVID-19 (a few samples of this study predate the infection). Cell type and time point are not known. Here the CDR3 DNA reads TGTGCCAGCAGGAACAGGGGGGGAAAACTGTTTTTT. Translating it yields CASRNRGGKLFF.